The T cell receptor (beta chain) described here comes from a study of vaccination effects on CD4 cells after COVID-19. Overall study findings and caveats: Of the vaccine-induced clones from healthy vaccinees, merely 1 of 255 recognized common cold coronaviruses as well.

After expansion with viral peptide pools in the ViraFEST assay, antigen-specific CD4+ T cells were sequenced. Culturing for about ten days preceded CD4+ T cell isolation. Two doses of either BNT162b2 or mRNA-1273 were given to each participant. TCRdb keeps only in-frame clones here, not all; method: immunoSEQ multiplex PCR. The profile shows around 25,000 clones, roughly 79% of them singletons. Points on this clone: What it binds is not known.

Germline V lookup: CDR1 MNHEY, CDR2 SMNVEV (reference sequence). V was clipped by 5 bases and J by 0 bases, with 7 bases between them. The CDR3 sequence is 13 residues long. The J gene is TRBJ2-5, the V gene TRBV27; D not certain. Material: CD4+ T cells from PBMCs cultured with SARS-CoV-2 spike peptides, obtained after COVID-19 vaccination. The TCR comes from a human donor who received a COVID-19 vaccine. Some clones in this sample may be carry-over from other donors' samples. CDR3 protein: CASSPKYQETQYF. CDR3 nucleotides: TGTGCCAGCAGTCCCAAGTACCAAGAGACCCAGTACTTC.